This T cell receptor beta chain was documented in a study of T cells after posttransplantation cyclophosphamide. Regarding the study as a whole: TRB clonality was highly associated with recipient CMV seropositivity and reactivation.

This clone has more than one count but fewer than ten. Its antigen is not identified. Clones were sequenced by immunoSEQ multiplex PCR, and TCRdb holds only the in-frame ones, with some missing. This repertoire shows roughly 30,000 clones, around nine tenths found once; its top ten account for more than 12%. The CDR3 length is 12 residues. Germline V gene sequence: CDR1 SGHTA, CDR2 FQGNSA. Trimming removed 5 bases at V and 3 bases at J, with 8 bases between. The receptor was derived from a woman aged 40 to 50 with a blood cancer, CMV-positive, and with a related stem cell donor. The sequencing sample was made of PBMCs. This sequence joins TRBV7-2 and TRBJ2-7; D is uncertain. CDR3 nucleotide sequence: TGTGCCAGCAGCACGGTTGGCTACGAGCAGTACTTC. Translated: CASSTVGYEQYF.